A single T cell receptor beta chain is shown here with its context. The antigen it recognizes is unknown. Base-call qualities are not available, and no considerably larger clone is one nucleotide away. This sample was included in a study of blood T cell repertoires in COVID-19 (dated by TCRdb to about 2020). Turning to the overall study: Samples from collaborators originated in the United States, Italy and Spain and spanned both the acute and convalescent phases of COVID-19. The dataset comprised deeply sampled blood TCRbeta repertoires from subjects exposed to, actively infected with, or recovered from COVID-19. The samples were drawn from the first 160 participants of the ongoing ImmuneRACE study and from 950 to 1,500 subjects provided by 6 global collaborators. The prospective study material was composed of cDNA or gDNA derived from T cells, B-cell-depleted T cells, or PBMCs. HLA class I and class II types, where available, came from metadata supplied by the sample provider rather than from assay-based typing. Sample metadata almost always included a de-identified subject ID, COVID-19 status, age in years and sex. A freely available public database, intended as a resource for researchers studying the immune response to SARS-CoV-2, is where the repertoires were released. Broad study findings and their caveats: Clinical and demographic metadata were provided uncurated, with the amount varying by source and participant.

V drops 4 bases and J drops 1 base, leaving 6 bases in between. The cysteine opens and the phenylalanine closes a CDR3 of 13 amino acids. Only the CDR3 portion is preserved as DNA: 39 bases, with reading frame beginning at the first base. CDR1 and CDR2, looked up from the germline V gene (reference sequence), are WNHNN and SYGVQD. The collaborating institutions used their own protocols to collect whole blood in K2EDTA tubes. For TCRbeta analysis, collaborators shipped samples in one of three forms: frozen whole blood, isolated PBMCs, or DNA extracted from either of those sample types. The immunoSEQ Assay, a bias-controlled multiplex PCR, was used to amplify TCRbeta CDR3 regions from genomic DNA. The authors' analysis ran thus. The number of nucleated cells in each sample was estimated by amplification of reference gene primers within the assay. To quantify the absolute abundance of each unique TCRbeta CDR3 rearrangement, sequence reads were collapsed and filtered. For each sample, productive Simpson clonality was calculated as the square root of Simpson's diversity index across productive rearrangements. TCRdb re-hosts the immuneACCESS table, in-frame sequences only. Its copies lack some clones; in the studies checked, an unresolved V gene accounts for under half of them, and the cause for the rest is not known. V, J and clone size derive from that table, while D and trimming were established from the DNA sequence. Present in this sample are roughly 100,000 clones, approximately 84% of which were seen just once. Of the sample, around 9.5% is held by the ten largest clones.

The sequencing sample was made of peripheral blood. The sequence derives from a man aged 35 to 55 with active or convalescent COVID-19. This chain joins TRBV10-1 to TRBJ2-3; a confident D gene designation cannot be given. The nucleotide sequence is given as TGCGCCAGCAGTGTGCAGGGCACAGATACGCAGTATTTT. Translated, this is CASSVQGTDTQYF.